This TCR beta chain was sequenced for a study of vaccination and CD4 T cells after COVID-19. Study summary: Roughly ten convalescent cases were mild and one was severe, and all had been SARS-CoV-2 positive by nasal swab PCR. Study-wide results and caveats: Spike mono-reactivity applied to 304 of 307 vaccine-specific clones detected in convalescent patients.

The treatment is: roughly ten-day PBMC culture with coronavirus spike peptide pools or control peptides (ViraFEST assay). First, ViraFEST expanded antigen-specific T cells with peptide pools, and next it sequenced the TCRs. Cultured CD4+ T cell DNA was sequenced using the Oncomine TCR Beta short-read assay. TCRdb re-derived calls from the PCR reads in MiXCR, one entry per CDR3 protein. The profile shows fewer than 20,000 distinct CDR3 sequences, about 54% of them singletons. A remark on this clonotype: Its cognate antigen is unknown.

With 3 bases clipped from V and 3 bases from J, the junction kept 13 bases outside the gene matches. Looked up from germline, CDR1 is SGHAT and CDR2 is FQNNGV. The CDR3 totals 17 residues. The sequence derives from a human donor with COVID-19. Source: cultured CD4+ T cells from blood, taken after SARS-CoV-2 vaccination. The J gene is TRBJ2-7, the V gene TRBV11-2, with TRBD1 identical over 8 bases. The CDR3 DNA sequence: TGTGCCAGCAGCTTCCATACAGGGGGTCACAAGGTCTACGAGCAGTACTTC. This translates into CASSFHTGGHKVYEQYF.